This TCR beta chain was identified in a study of technical replicates of blood from a few donors. The assay was immunoSEQ multiplex PCR, and TCRdb's table has in-frame clones only and misses some. The data hold about 44,000 clones, with around 96% observed a single time. The J segment lost 8 bases and the V segment lost 2 bases, leaving 10 bases of the junction unmatched. Per the germline V gene, CDR1 is SEHNR and CDR2 is FQNEAQ (reference sequence). The CDR3 consists of 15 residues. Sequencing was carried out using T cells isolated from PBMCs. V and J are TRBV7-9 and TRBJ1-2, with 8 nucleotides matching TRBD1. The TCR originated in a human donor in good health. In DNA form, the CDR3 reads TGTGCCAGCAGCTTAATAGATTCAGGGGGCGAAGGCTACACCTTC. Translation gives CASSLIDSGGEGYTF.